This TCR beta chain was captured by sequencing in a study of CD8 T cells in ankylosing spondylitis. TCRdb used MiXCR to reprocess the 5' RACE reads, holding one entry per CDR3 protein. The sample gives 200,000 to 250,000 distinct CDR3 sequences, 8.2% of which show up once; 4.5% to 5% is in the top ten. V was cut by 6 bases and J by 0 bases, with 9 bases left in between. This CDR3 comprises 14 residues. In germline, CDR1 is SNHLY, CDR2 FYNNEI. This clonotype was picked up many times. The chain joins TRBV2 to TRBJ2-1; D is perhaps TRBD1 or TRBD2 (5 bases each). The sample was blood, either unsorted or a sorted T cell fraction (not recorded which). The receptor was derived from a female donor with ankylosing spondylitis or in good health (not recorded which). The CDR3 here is CASRLGTSYNEQFF. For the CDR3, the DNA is TGTGCCAGCAGACTAGGGACCTCCTACAATGAGCAGTTCTTC.